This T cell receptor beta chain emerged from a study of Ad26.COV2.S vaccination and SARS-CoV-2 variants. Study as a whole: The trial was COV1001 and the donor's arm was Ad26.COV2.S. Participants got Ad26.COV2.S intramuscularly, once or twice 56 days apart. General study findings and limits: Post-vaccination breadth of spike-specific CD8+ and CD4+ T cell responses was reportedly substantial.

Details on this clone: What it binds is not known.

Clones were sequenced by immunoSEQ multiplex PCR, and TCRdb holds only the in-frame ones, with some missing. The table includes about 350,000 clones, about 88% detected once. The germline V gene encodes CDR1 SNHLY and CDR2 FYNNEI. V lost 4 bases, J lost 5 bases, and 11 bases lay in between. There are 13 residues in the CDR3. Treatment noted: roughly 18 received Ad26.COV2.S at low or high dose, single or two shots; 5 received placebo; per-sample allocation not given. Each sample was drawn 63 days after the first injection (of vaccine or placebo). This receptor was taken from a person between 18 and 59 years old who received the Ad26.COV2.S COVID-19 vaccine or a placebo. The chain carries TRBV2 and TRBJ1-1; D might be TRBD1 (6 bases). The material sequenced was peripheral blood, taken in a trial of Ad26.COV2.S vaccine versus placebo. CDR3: CASSVQGRTEAFF. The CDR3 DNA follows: TGTGCCAGCAGTGTTCAGGGGAGAACTGAAGCTTTCTTT.